This TCR beta chain was profiled in a study of cytomegalovirus exposure and HLA in healthy donors. PCR employed 60 Vbeta and 13 Jbeta primers. TCRdb's table, derived via immunoSEQ multiplex PCR, lists solely in-frame clones and lacks some. The data show tens of thousands of clones, with around 70% seen just once and about 20% held by the top ten. As regards this clone: As yet, its antigen is unknown.

CDR1 LGHNA and CDR2 YNFKEQ come from the germline V gene. Trimming took 1 base from V and 5 from J, leaving 8 bases between them. This CDR3 region has 13 residues. Regarding the study as a whole: Cytomegalovirus association was assigned to over 150 TCR beta chains.

Input material: PBMCs. The receptor was isolated from a man between 35 and 55 years old in good health and CMV-seropositive. The chain combines TRBV4-2 with TRBJ1-1, with unresolved D. CDR3 residues: CASSQVLQTEAFF. Written as DNA, the CDR3 is TGTGCCAGCAGCCAAGTCCTCCAGACTGAAGCTTTCTTT.